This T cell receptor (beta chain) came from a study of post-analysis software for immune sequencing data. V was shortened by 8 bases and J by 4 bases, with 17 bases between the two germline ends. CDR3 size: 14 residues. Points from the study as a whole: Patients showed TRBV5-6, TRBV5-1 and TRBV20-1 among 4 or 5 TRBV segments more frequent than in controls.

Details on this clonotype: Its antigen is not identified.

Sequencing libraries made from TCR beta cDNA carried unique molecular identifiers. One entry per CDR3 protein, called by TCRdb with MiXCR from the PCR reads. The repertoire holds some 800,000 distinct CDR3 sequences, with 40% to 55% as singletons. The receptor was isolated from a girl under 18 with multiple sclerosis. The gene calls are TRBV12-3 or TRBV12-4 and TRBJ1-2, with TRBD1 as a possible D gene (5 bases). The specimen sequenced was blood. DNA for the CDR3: TGTGCCAGCGGACAACGTCGGCATGGCTATGGCTACACCTTC. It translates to CASGQRRHGYGYTF.